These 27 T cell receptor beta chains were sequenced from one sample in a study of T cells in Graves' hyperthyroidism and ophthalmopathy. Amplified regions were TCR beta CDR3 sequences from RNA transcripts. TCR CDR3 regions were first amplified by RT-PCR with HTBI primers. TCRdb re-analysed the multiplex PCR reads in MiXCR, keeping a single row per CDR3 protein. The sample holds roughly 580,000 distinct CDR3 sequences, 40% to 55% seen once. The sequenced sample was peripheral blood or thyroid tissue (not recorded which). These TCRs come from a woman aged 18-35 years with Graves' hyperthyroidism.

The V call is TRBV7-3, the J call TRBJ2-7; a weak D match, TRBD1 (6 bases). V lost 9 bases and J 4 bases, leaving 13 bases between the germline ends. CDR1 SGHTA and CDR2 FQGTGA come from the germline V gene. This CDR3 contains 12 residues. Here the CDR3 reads CASSIDRYEQYF. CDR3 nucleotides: TGTGCCAGTAGTATCGACAGGTACGAGCAGTACTTC. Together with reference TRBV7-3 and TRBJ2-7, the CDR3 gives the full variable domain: GAGVSQTPSNKVTEKGKYVELRCDPISGHTALYWYRQSLGQGPEFLIYFQGTGAADDSGLPNDRFFAVRPEGSVSTLKIQRTERGDSAVYLCASSIDRYEQYFGPGTRLTVT.

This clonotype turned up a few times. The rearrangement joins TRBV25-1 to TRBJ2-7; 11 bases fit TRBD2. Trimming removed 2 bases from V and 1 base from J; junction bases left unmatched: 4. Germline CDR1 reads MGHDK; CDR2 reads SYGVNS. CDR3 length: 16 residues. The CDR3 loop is CASSEGASGGSYEQYF. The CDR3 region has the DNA TGTGCCAGCAGTGAAGGGGCTAGCGGGGGGTCCTACGAGCAGTACTTC.

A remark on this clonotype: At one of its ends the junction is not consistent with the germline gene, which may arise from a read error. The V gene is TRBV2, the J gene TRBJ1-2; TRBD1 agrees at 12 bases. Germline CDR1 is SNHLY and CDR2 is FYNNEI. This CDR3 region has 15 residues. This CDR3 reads CAGRAGTGGRYGYTF. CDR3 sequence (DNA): TGTGCCGGCAGAGCCGGGACAGGGGGCAGGTATGGCTACACCTTC.

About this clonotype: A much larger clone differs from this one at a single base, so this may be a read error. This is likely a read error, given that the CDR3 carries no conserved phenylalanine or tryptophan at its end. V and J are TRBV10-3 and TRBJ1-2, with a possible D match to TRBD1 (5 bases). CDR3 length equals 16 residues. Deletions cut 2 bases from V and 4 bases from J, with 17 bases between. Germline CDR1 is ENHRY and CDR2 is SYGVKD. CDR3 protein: CAISEPDSARTYGYTL. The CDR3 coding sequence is TGTGCCATCAGTGAGCCCGACAGCGCCCGGACCTATGGCTACACCCTC.

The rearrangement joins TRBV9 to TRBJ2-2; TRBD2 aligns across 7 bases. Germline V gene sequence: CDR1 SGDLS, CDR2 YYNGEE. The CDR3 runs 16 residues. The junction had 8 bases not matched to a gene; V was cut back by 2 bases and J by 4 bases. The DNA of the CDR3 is TGTGCCAGCAGCGTTGAAGCCGGACTAGTCACCGGGGAGCTGTTTTTT. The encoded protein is CASSVEAGLVTGELFF.

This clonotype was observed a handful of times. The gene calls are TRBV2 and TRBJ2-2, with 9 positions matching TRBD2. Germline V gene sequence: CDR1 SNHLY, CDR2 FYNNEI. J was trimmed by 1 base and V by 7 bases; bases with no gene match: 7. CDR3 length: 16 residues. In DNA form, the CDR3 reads TGTGCCAGCACCCAGCGGGGGGCCCAGAACACCGGGGAGCTGTTTTTT. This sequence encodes CASTQRGAQNTGELFF.

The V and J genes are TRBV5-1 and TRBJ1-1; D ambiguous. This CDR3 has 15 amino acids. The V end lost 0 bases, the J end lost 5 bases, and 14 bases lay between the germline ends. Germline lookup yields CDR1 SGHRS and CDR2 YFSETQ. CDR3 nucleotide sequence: TGCGCCAGCAGCTTGGGAGGGTCAGGAGGAACTGAAGCTTTCTTT. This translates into CASSLGGSGGTEAFF.

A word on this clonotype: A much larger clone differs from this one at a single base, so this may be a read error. CDR3 residues: CSARQGIQPQHF. The CDR3 nucleotides read TGCAGCGCTAGACAGGGGATTCAGCCCCAGCATTTT. The chain uses TRBV29-1 and TRBJ1-5, with TRBD1 matching 8 bases. The CDR3 spans 12 residues. Per the germline V gene, CDR1 is SQVTM and CDR2 is ANQGSEA. Trimming at V came to 7 bases and at J to 6 bases, leaving 5 bases not matched to a gene.

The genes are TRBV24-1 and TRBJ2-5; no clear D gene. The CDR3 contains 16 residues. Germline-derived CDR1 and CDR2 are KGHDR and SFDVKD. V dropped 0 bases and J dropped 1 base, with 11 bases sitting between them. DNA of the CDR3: TGTGCCACCAGTGATTTGCAAAGTGGAACCCAAGAGACCCAGTACTTC. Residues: CATSDLQSGTQETQYF.

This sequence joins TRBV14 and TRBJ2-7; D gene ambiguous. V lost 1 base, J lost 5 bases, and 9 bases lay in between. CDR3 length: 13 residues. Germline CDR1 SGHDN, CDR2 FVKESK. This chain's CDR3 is CASSQGYGNEQYF. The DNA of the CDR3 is TGTGCCAGCAGCCAAGGGTATGGAAACGAGCAGTACTTC. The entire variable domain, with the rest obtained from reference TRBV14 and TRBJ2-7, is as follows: EAGVTQFPSHSVIEKGQTVTLRCDPISGHDNLYWYRRVMGKEIKFLLHFVKESKQDESGMPNNRFLAERTGGTYSTLKVQPAELEDSGVYFCASSQGYGNEQYFGPGTRLTVT.

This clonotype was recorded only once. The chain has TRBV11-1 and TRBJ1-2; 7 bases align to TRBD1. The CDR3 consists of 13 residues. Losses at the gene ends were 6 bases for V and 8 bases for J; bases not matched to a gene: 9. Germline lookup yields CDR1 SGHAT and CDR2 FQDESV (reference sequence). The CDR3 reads CASRPDRVGGYTF. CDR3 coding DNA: TGTGCCAGCAGACCAGACAGGGTGGGAGGCTACACCTTC.

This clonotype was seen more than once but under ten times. Here the CDR3 reads CASSPYRNEKLFF. In DNA, the CDR3 is TGTGCCAGCAGCCCCTACCGGAATGAAAAACTGTTTTTT. This chain uses TRBV7-3 with TRBJ1-4; no clear D gene. CDR3 size: 13 residues. Trimming stripped 5 bases from V and 5 bases from J, with 9 bases between. Germline V gives CDR1 SGHTA, CDR2 FQGTGA.

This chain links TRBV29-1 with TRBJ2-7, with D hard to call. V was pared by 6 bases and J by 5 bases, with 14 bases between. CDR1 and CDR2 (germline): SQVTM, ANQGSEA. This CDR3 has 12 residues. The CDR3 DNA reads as TGCAGCGTGACGACTGGCGGCGACGAGCAGTACTTC. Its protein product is CSVTTGGDEQYF.

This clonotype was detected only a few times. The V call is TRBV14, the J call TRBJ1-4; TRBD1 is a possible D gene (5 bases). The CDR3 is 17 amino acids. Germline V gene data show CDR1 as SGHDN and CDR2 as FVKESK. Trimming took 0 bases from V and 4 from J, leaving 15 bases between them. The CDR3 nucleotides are TGTGCCAGCAGCCAAGATCTTAGGAAAGGGGTTAATGAAAAACTGTTTTTT. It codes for CASSQDLRKGVNEKLFF.

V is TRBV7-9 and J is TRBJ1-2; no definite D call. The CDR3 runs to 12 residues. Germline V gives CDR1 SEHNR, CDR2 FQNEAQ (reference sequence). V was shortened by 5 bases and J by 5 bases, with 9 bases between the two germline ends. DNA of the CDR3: TGTGCCAGCAGCACCCAGAAGTATGGCTACACCTTC. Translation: CASSTQKYGYTF.

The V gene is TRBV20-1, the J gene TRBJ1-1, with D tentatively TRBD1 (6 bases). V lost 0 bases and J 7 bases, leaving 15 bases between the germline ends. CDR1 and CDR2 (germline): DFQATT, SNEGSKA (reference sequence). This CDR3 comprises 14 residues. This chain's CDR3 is CSARELTGGIEAFF. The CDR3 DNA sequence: TGCAGTGCTAGAGAACTGACAGGCGGAATTGAAGCTTTCTTT.

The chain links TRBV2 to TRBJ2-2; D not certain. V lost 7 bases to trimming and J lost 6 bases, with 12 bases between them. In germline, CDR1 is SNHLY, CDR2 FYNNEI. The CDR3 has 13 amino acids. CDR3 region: CASKNNGAGELFF. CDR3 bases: TGTGCCAGCAAAAACAATGGGGCCGGGGAGCTGTTTTTT.

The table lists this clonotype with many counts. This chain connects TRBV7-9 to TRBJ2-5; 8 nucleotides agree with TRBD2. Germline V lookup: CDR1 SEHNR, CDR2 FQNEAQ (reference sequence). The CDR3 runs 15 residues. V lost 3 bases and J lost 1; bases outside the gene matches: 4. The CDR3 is CASSFLAGPQETQYF. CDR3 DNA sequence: TGTGCCAGCAGCTTCTTAGCGGGACCCCAAGAGACCCAGTACTTC.

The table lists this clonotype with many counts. The CDR3 spells CSADGQGEAFF. The CDR3 nucleotides are TGCAGTGCCGACGGACAGGGCGAAGCTTTCTTT. V and J are TRBV20-1 and TRBJ1-1; TRBD1 matches at 8 bases. The CDR3 extends over 11 amino acids. Germline loops: CDR1 DFQATT, CDR2 SNEGSKA (reference sequence). Trimming took 6 bases from V and 8 from J; bases not matched to a gene: 5.

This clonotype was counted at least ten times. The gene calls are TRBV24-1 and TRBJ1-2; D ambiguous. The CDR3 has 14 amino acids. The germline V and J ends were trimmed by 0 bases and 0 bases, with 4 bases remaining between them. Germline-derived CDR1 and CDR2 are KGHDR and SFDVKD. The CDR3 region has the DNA TGTGCCACCAGTGATTTGTCTGCTAACTATGGCTACACCTTC. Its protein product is CATSDLSANYGYTF.

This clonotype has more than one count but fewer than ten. The CDR3 nucleotides read TGCAGTGCTCCGTGGACAGGAACCTACGAGCAGTACTTC. It yields the protein CSAPWTGTYEQYF. This chain joins TRBV20-1 and TRBJ2-7, with TRBD1 identical over 7 bases. V dropped 5 bases and J dropped 2; count of bases not matched to a gene: 6. Looked up from germline, CDR1 is DFQATT and CDR2 is SNEGSKA (reference sequence). CDR3 size: 13 residues.

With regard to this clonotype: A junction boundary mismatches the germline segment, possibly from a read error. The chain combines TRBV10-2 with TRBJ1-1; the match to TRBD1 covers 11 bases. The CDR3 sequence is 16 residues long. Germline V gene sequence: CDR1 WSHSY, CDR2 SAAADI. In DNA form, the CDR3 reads TGTGCCAGCAGTCCCGGACAGGGGGCAGTGAACACTGAAGCTTTCTTT. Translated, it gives CASSPGQGAVNTEAFF.

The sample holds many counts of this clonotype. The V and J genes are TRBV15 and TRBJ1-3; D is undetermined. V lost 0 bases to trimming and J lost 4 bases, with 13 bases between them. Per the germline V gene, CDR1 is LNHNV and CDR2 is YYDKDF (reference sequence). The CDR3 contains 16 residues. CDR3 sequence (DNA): TGTGCCACCAGCAGAGATATCCTACGTCGCGGAAACACCATATATTTT. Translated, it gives CATSRDILRRGNTIYF.

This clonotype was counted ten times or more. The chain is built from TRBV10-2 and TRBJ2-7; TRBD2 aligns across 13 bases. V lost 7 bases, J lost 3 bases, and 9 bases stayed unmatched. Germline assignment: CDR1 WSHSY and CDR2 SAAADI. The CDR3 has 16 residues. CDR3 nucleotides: TGCGCCAGCACTCCAACTAGCGGGAGGGCCTACTACGAGCAGTACTTC. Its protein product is CASTPTSGRAYYEQYF.

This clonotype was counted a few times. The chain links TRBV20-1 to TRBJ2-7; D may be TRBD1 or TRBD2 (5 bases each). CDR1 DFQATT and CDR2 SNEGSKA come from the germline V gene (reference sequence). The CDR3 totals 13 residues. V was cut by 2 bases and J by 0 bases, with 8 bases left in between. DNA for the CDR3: TGCAGTGCTAGACCCGGGACCTCCTACGAGCAGTACTTC. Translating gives CSARPGTSYEQYF.

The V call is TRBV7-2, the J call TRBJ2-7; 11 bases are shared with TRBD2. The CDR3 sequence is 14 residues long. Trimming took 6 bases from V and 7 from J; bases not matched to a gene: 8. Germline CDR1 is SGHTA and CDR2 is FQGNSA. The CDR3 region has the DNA TGTGCCAGCAGTGCCCGACTAGCGGGATGGGAGCAGTACTTC. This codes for CASSARLAGWEQYF.

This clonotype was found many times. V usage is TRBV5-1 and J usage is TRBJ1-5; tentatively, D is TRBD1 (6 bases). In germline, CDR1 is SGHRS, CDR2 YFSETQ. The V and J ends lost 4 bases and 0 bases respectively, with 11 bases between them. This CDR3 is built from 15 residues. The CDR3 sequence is CASSVAGDSNQPQHF. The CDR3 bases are TGCGCCAGCAGCGTTGCAGGGGATAGCAATCAGCCCCAGCATTTT.